Listed here are 9 T cell receptor beta chains from one sample, sequenced in a study of metastatic and nonmetastatic thyroid tumors. Thyroid surgery was performed in patients who had received no treatment beforehand. TCRdb re-clonotyped the PCR reads via MiXCR. Of roughly 70,000 clones listed, roughly 18% were seen once; the top ten hold around 13%. The specimen was blood. The receptors stem from a female donor with papillary thyroid cancer or a benign thyroid nodule (not recorded which). Some clones in this sample may be carry-over from other donors' samples.

The chain carries TRBV5-1 and TRBJ2-2; 12 positions agree with TRBD2. CDR1 and CDR2 (germline): SGHRS, YFSETQ. The CDR3 runs 16 residues. J was trimmed by 6 bases and V by 3 bases; bases with no gene match: 6. CDR3 nucleotide sequence: TGCGCCAGCAGCTCCCGACTAGCGGGAGAACCCGGGGAGCTGTTTTTT. Residues: CASSSRLAGEPGELFF.

This clone was detected only a few times. Distinct nucleotide sequences in the sample also encode this CDR3. The chain employs TRBV6-5 and TRBJ1-2; the D is unclear. The germline gives CDR1 MNHEY, CDR2 SVGAGI. Deletions cut 2 bases from V and 2 bases from J, with 6 bases between. The CDR3 spans 13 residues. CDR3 nucleotides: TGTGCCAGCAGTTACGGCGGCAACTATGGCTACACCTTC. It is translated as CASSYGGNYGYTF.

This clone was seen many times. This sequence joins TRBV5-1 and TRBJ1-6; 7 nucleotides line up with TRBD1. The CDR3 runs 15 residues. Losses at the gene ends were 4 bases for V and 5 bases for J; bases not matched to a gene: 6. The germline gives CDR1 SGHRS, CDR2 YFSETQ. CDR3 in amino acids: CASSEGQADNSPLHF. As DNA, the CDR3 is TGCGCCAGCAGCGAAGGACAGGCGGATAATTCACCCCTCCACTTT.

This clone occurred once. The V gene is TRBV4-1, the J gene TRBJ2-7, with D unresolved. CDR3 length: 13 amino acids. Germline CDR1 MGHRA, CDR2 YSYEKL. The germline V and J ends were trimmed by 4 bases and 4 bases, with 11 bases remaining between them. The CDR3 coding sequence is TGCGCCAGCAGCCCCCAGGTCCAGTACGAGCAGTACTTC. It codes for CASSPQVQYEQYF.

The V gene is TRBV5-1, the J gene TRBJ2-2; D remains ambiguous. Germline V gene sequence: CDR1 SGHRS, CDR2 YFSETQ. The CDR3 length is 16 residues. V was cut by 0 bases and J by 2 bases, with 11 bases left in between. CDR3 DNA: TGCGCCAGCAGCTTGGTTGGTCCCGTAAACACCGGGGAGCTGTTTTTT. As protein: CASSLVGPVNTGELFF. Combining the CDR3 with reference TRBV5-1 and TRBJ2-2 gives the whole variable domain KAGVTQTPRYLIKTRGQQVTLSCSPISGHRSVSWYQQTPGQGLQFLFEYFSETQRNKGNFPGRFSGRQFSNSRSEMNVSTLELGDSALYLCASSLVGPVNTGELFFGEGSRLTVL.

This clone has ten or more counts. The chain links TRBV9 to TRBJ1-2, with D hard to call. Trimming removed 0 bases at V and 3 bases at J, with 6 bases between. Germline V gene data show CDR1 as SGDLS and CDR2 as YYNGEE. CDR3 length: 13 amino acids. This CDR3 is CASSVGEDYGYTF. As DNA, the CDR3 is TGTGCCAGCAGCGTAGGAGAAGACTATGGCTACACCTTC.

This clone came up many times. The rearrangement uses TRBV30 and TRBJ2-5, with 15 bases identical to TRBD2. V shed 5 bases, J shed 5 bases, and the junction held 6 bases outside the gene matches. Germline assignment: CDR1 GTSNPN and CDR2 SVGIG (reference sequence). This CDR3 region has 15 residues. CDR3 nucleotides: TGTGCCTGGGGGGGCGGACTAGCGGGAGGGGAGACCCAGTACTTC. Its translation: CAWGGGLAGGETQYF.

In this sample, this clone turned up many times. The J gene is TRBJ2-2, the V gene TRBV6-1, with 9 nucleotides matching TRBD2. Germline V gene data show CDR1 as MNHNS and CDR2 as SASEGT. V shed 7 bases and J 5 bases; nucleotides not matched to a gene: 8. This CDR3 has 15 amino acids. As DNA, the CDR3 is TGTGCCAGCACAGAGGGACTAGCCCTAACCGGGGAGCTGTTTTTT. Protein: CASTEGLALTGELFF.

As to this clone: Other DNA variants within this sample encode the same CDR3. The chain carries TRBV7-2 and TRBJ2-1, with a tentative D call TRBD2 (5 bases). CDR3 length: 16 residues. CDR1 and CDR2 from the germline V gene are SGHTA and FQGNSA. Trimming shortened V by 0 bases and J by 9 bases, and 18 bases separated the two germline ends. DNA of the CDR3: TGTGCCAGCAGCTTAGCGTTCCTAGCAGCGGCTGCTGAGCAGTTCTTC. Protein: CASSLAFLAAAAEQFF.